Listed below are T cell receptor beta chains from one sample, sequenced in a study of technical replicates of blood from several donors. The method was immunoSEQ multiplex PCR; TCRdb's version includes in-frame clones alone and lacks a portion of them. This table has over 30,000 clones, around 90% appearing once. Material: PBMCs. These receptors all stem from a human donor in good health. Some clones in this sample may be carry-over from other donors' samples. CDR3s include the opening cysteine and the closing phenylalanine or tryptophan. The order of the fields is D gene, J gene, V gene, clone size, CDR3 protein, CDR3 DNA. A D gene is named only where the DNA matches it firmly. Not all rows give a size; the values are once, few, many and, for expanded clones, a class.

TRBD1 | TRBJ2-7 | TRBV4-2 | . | CASSQEAGTASYEQYF | TGTGCCAGCAGCCAAGAGGCCGGGACAGCCTCCTACGAGCAGTACTTC
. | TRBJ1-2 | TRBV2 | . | CASSEARGGPYGYTF | TGTGCCAGCAGTGAAGCGCGGGGGGGGCCGTATGGCTACACCTTC
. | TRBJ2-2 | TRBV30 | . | CASREPSGELFF | TGTGCCTCCCGGGAGCCTTCTGGGGAGCTGTTTTTT
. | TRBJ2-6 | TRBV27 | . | CASRREFETGANVLTF | TGTGCCAGCCGTCGGGAGTTCGAGACTGGGGCCAACGTCCTGACTTTC
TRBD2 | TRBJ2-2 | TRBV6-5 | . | CASRGDNTGELFF | TGTGCCAGTCGGGGGGATAACACCGGGGAGCTGTTTTTT
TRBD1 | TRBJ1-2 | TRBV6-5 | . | CASSGTGGYHGYTF | TGTGCCAGCAGCGGGACAGGGGGCTACCATGGCTACACCTTC
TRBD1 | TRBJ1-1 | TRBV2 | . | CASSAGRQGKNTEAFF | TGTGCCAGCAGTGCGGGCCGACAGGGGAAGAACACTGAAGCTTTCTTT
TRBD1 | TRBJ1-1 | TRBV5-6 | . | CASSPAGGFAPGAFF | TGTGCCAGCAGCCCCGCAGGGGGCTTCGCCCCGGGAGCTTTCTTT
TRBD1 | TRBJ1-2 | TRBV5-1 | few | CASSWDSSNYGYTF | TGCGCCAGCAGCTGGGACAGCTCTAACTATGGCTACACCTTC
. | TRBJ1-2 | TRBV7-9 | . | CASSLAGQGKGYTF | TGTGCCAGCAGCTTAGCAGGCCAGGGTAAAGGCTACACCTTC
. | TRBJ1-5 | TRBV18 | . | CASPGGGPINQPQHF | TGTGCCAGCCCGGGGGGAGGGCCAATCAATCAGCCCCAGCATTTT
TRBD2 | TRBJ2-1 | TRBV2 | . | CGLAGGNEQFF | TGTGGACTAGCGGGGGGCAATGAGCAGTTCTTC
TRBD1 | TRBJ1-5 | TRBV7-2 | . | CASSLDRGEYQPQHF | TGTGCCAGCAGCCTCGACAGGGGCGAGTATCAGCCCCAGCATTTT
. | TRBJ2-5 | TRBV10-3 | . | CAISERGQETQYF | TGTGCCATCAGTGAGCGGGGGCAAGAGACCCAGTACTTC
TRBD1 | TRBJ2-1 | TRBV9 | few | CASAGQGDNEQFF | TGTGCCAGTGCCGGACAGGGGGACAATGAGCAGTTCTTC
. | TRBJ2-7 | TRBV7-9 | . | CASSFQGEQYF | TGTGCCAGCAGCTTTCAGGGCGAGCAGTACTTC
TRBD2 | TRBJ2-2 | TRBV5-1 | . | CASSLYSSGGTGELFF | TGCGCCAGCAGCTTGTATTCTAGCGGGGGCACCGGGGAGCTGTTTTTT
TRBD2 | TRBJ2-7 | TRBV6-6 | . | CASSYASGYEQYF | TGTGCCAGCAGTTACGCTAGCGGTTACGAGCAGTACTTC
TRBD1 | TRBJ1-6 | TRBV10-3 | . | CAISNTGESPLHF | TGTGCCATCAGTAATACAGGGGAATCACCCCTCCACTTT
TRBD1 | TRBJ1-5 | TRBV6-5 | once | CASSRDRRQPQHF | TGTGCCAGCAGCCGGGACAGAAGGCAGCCCCAGCATTTT
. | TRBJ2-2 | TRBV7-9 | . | CASSASGQPTGELFF | TGTGCCAGCAGCGCCTCGGGACAACCCACCGGGGAGCTGTTTTTT
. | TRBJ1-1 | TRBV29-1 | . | CLAMNTEAFF | TGCTTGGCCATGAACACTGAAGCTTTCTTT
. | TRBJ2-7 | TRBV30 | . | CAWSVDSPYEQYF | TGTGCCTGGAGTGTAGACAGCCCCTACGAGCAGTACTTC
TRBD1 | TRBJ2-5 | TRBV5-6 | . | CASSPDRVETQYF | TGTGCCAGCAGCCCCGACAGGGTGGAGACCCAGTACTTC
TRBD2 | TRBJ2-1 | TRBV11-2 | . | CASSKKRGYNEQFF | TGTGCCAGCAGCAAGAAGCGGGGGTACAATGAGCAGTTCTTC
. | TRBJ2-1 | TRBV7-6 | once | CASSRDRLDEQFF | TGTGCCAGCAGTCGAGACAGACTAGACGAGCAGTTCTTC
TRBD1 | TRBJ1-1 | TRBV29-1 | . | CSVGGQGSTEAFF | TGCAGCGTTGGGGGACAGGGGTCCACTGAAGCTTTCTTT
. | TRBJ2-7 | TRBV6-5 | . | CASSYSSQRYEQYF | TGTGCCAGCAGTTACTCGAGCCAGCGATACGAGCAGTACTTC
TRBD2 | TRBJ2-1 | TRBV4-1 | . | CASSLREGGIYNEQFF | TGCGCCAGCAGCCTTCGGGAGGGCGGGATCTACAATGAGCAGTTCTTC
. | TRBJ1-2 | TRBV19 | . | CASRDDRSYYGYTF | TGTGCCAGTAGAGATGACAGGAGCTACTATGGCTACACCTTC
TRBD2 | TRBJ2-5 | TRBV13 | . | CASSLMERGKQETRYF | TGTGCCAGCAGCTTAATGGAGCGGGGGAAACAAGAGACCCGGTACTTC
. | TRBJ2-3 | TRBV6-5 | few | CASSLAGTSTDTQYF | TGTGCCAGCAGCCTGGCAGGGACTAGCACAGATACGCAGTATTTT
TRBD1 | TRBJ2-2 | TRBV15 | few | CATTHPGQDNTGELFF | TGTGCCACCACCCACCCAGGACAGGATAACACCGGGGAGCTGTTTTTT
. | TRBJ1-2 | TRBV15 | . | CATSTVDYLNYGYTF | TGTGCCACCAGCACCGTGGACTACCTTAACTATGGCTACACCTTC
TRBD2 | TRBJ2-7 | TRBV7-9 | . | CASSRGRLAGGSYEQYF | TGTGCCAGCAGTCGCGGGCGACTAGCGGGGGGGTCCTACGAGCAGTACTTC
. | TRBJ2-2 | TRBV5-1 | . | CASSSPGQARELFF | TGCGCCAGCAGCTCGCCGGGACAAGCTAGGGAGCTGTTTTTT
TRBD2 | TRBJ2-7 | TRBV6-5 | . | CASSKLADHEQYF | TGTGCCAGCAGCAAGCTAGCGGACCACGAGCAGTACTTC
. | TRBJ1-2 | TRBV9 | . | CASSSTGSEGYTF | TGTGCCAGCAGCTCAACAGGGTCGGAAGGCTACACCTTC
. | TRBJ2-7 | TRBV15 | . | CATSPRRVDEQYF | TGTGCCACCAGCCCGAGGCGGGTCGACGAGCAGTACTTC
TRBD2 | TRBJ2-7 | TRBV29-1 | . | CSVVGGLAGGNEQYF | TGCAGCGTTGTGGGGGGACTAGCGGGAGGCAACGAGCAGTACTTC
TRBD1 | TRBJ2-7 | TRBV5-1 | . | CASQSGTVSYEQYF | TGCGCCAGCCAATCCGGGACAGTCTCCTACGAGCAGTACTTC
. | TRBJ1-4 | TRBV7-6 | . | CASSPTRQGKLFF | TGTGCCAGCAGCCCGACGAGGCAGGGAAAACTGTTTTTT
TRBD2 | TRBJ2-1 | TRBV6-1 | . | CASSDPGTGTSSLEQFF | TGTGCCAGCAGTGACCCCGGGACCGGGACTAGCAGTTTAGAGCAGTTCTTC
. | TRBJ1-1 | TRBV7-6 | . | CASSWAGATEAFF | TGTGCCAGCAGCTGGGCCGGTGCCACTGAAGCTTTCTTT
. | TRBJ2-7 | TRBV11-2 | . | CASSRHQLSGGPTYEQYF | TGTGCCAGCAGCCGACACCAACTATCAGGGGGGCCCACCTACGAGCAGTACTTC